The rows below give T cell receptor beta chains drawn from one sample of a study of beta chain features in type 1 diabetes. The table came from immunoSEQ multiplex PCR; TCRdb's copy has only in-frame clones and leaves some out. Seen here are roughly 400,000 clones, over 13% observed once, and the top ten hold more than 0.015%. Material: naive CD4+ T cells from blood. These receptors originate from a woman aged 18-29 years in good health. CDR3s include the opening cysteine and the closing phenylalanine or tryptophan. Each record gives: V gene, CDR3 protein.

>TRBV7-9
CASSYKLTGGELFF
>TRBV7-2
CASSLLAASNYEQFF
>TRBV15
CATSGRQHTDTQYF
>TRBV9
CASSDQAGGYEQYF
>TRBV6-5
CASSYGYRVEETQYF
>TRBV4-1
CASNRDPTNTGELFF
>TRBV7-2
CASSSMGADYGYTF
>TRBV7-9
CASSFESSGKLAGELFF
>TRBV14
CASSHGWTQYF
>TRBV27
CASSLTAWQPQHF
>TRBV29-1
CSAAASGVDTQYF
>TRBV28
CASSPPPLYEQYF
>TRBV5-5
CASRYSWAVDGYTF
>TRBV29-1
CSASRNTEAFF
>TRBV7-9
CASSSKQGNTEAFF
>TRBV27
CASSFSGAVDTFF
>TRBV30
CAWSSTAGTEAFF
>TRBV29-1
CSVDGRAGIQYF
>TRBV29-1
CSVEVSGTSGNTGELFF
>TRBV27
CASSLATGSSTYF
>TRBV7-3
CASSWVGSSYNEQFF
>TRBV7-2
CASRRTSGQETQYF
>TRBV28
CASSSGLAGRETQYF
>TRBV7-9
CASSLGAGAEQYF
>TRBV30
CAWSPPGQGFVFF
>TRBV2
CASSEGGHRPNEQFF
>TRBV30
CARSGGQGFGNTIYF
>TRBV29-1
CSLGGGETQYF
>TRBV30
CAWRGIGTGGSEQFF
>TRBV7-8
CASSLNSLAKNIQYF